Listed here are 16 T cell receptor beta chains from one sample, sequenced in a study of T-cell reconstitution after alpha-beta-depleted transplantation in children. The TCRbeta library was prepared with unique molecular identifiers. TCRdb used MiXCR to reprocess the PCR reads, holding one entry per CDR3 protein. Here the sample spans about 980,000 distinct CDR3 sequences, 25% to 30% being singletons. The specimen was PBMCs, mostly from graft donor cells, collected 360 days after TCRalphabeta/CD19-depleted stem cell transplant. These receptors were taken from a boy in the first two years of life who had a stem cell transplant for SCID, so the T cells may come from the graft donor.

The chain is built from TRBV15 and TRBJ2-1, with D perhaps TRBD1 or TRBD2 (5 bases each). V dropped 2 bases and J dropped 0 bases, with 23 bases sitting between them. This CDR3 spans 20 amino acids. Germline CDR1 LNHNV, CDR2 YYDKDF (reference sequence). The CDR3 region has the DNA TGTGCCACCAGCAGAAGAGGGCGACAGCAGACCCCGAGCTCCTACAATGAGCAGTTCTTC. Its translation is CATSRRGRQQTPSSYNEQFF.

The chain employs TRBV15 and TRBJ1-5; D possibly corresponds to TRBD1 (6 bases). V gave up 0 bases and J gave up 5 bases, with 11 bases separating them. This CDR3 region has 15 residues. Germline CDR1 and CDR2: LNHNV and YYDKDF (reference sequence). Here the CDR3 DNA reads TGTGCCACCAGCAGAGACAGGGGAAATTATCAGCCCCAGCATTTT. Its translation: CATSRDRGNYQPQHF.

This clonotype was seen a single time. The CDR3 DNA follows: TGTGCCAGTAGTATAGGGGAAGGGGGCGATGCTTTCTTT. This codes for CASSIGEGGDAFF. The chain recombines TRBV19 with TRBJ1-1; 7 bases are shared with TRBD1. Germline V CDR1 and CDR2: LNHDA, SQIVND (reference sequence). The CDR3 has 13 residues. The J segment lost 11 bases and the V segment lost 1 base, leaving 7 bases of the junction unmatched.

This clonotype occurred a few times. V and J are TRBV9 and TRBJ2-2, with D perhaps matching TRBD2 (7 bases). Germline V lookup: CDR1 SGDLS, CDR2 YYNGEE. The CDR3 totals 17 residues. Trimming took 2 bases from V and 4 from J, leaving 18 bases between them. DNA for the CDR3: TGTGCCAGCAGCGTTGCATCGACGGGGGGCCTCACCGGGGAGCTGTTTTTT. Its protein is CASSVASTGGLTGELFF.

There are many counts of this clonotype. The chain links TRBV12-3 or TRBV12-4 to TRBJ2-5, with 7 bases aligning to TRBD1. The CDR3 spans 13 residues. J was trimmed by 2 bases and V by 6 bases; bases with no gene match: 3. Here the CDR3 reads CASSRDRQETQYF. The CDR3 coding sequence is TGTGCCAGCAGCCGGGACAGACAAGAGACCCAGTACTTC.

In the case of this clonotype: It may be a read error: a sequence one base away is much more abundant. The chain is built from TRBV27 and TRBJ2-7; perhaps TRBD1 as D (5 bases). This CDR3 region has 11 residues. Deletions cut 4 bases from V and 5 bases from J, with 6 bases between. Germline CDR1 MNHEY, CDR2 SMNVEV (reference sequence). In DNA form, the CDR3 reads TGTGCCAGCAGTTGGGGCCACGAGCAGTACTTC. This encodes CASSWGHEQYF.

The chain uses TRBV29-1 and TRBJ2-7; D is unresolved. The CDR3 totals 12 residues. Germline V lookup: CDR1 SQVTM, CDR2 ANQGSEA. V gave up 4 bases and J gave up 4 bases, with 11 bases separating them. The CDR3 DNA sequence: TGCAGCGTTGCTGACGGAGTATACGAGCAGTACTTC. Amino acids: CSVADGVYEQYF.

The CDR3 region is CASRPGTWSSGNTIYF. The CDR3 DNA follows: TGTGCCAGCAGACCGGGGACGTGGAGCTCTGGAAACACCATATATTTT. The genes are TRBV12-3 or TRBV12-4 and TRBJ1-3, with D tentatively TRBD1 (5 bases). This CDR3 is built from 16 residues. Trimming pared 6 bases from V and 0 bases from J, leaving 15 bases between.

The chain joins TRBV24-1 to TRBJ2-5; either TRBD1 or TRBD2 may supply D (6 bases each). This CDR3 spans 15 amino acids. The V and J ends lost 7 bases and 2 bases respectively, with 16 bases between them. Germline CDR1 and CDR2: KGHDR and SFDVKD. In DNA, the CDR3 is TGTGCCACCAGCGGGGGAGGCCAGGGGCAAGAGACCCAGTACTTC. Protein: CATSGGGQGQETQYF.

This sequence joins TRBV7-9 and TRBJ2-7; possible D gene TRBD2, 7 bases. V was clipped by 1 base and J by 0 bases, with 13 bases between them. The length of the CDR3 is 16 residues. Germline V CDR1 and CDR2: SEHNR, FQNEAQ (reference sequence). The CDR3 spells CASSLDGGGPSYEQYF. The CDR3 nucleotides are TGTGCCAGCAGCTTAGACGGCGGGGGCCCCTCCTACGAGCAGTACTTC.

This clonotype appeared a single time. The chain carries TRBV7-2 and TRBJ2-6; tentatively, D is TRBD1 (6 bases). The CDR3 extends over 20 amino acids. Germline V CDR1 and CDR2: SGHTA, FQGNSA. V lost 0 bases and J 0 bases, leaving 18 bases between the germline ends. The CDR3 coding sequence is TGTGCCAGCAGCTTAGCGAAAGGGCAGGGGCGATACTCTGGGGCCAACGTCCTGACTTTC. Translation: CASSLAKGQGRYSGANVLTF.

The J gene is TRBJ2-1, the V gene TRBV5-1, with TRBD1 identical over 8 bases. Trimming took 4 bases from V and 10 from J; bases not matched to a gene: 25. From germline, CDR1 is SGHRS and CDR2 YFSETQ. CDR3 length: 19 amino acids. For the CDR3, the DNA is TGCGCCAGCAGCGCCTGGACAGGGCGATTACTACCTGGGGAGATGGAGCAGTTCTTC. It codes for CASSAWTGRLLPGEMEQFF.

This clonotype was seen once. A junction boundary mismatches the germline segment, possibly from a read error. This chain uses TRBV20-1 with TRBJ1-1, with D maybe TRBD1 (6 bases). Germline V lookup: CDR1 DFQATT, CDR2 SNEGSKA (reference sequence). This CDR3 has 13 amino acids. This CDR3 reads CCAETGQNTEAFF. The CDR3 region has the DNA TGCTGTGCCGAGACAGGACAGAACACTGAAGCTTTCTTT.

This clonotype came up a few times. The chain joins TRBV7-9 to TRBJ2-7; D is perhaps TRBD2 (6 bases). The length of the CDR3 is 14 residues. From germline, CDR1 is SEHNR and CDR2 FQNEAQ (reference sequence). V was pared by 5 bases and J by 4 bases, with 15 bases between. CDR3 DNA sequence: TGTGCCAGCAGCCCCCCGGGGGTCGGGTACGAGCAGTACTTC. Amino acids: CASSPPGVGYEQYF.

This clonotype has a handful of counts. This chain connects TRBV28 to TRBJ2-1; no clear D gene. With 5 bases removed from V and 7 bases from J, the gap between germline ends came to 9 bases. The CDR3 is 12 amino acids. From germline, CDR1 is MDHEN and CDR2 SYDVKM. The CDR3 sequence: CASSPYRNEQFF. In DNA, the CDR3 is TGTGCCAGCAGTCCTTATCGGAATGAGCAGTTCTTC.

The rearrangement links TRBV19 to TRBJ2-1; possibly TRBD2 for D (6 bases). Between the trimmed V and J ends, which lost 6 bases and 10 bases, there was a span of 13 bases. Germline V gene data show CDR1 as LNHDA and CDR2 as SQIVND (reference sequence). The CDR3 has 12 amino acids. CDR3 DNA sequence: TGTGCCAGTAGCGACCTAGCGAGGGAGCAGTTCTTC. Translating it yields CASSDLAREQFF. The full variable domain, completed using reference TRBV19 and TRBJ2-1, is DGGITQSPKYLFRKEGQNVTLSCEQNLNHDAMYWYRQDPGQGLRLIYYSQIVNDFQKGDIAEGYSVSREKKESFPLTVTSAQKNPTAFYLCASSDLAREQFFGPGTRLTVL.